Listed here are 4 T cell receptor beta chains from one sample, sequenced in a study of cytomegalovirus exposure and HLA in healthy donors. Primers: 60 Vbeta forward and 13 Jbeta reverse. Data came from immunoSEQ multiplex PCR; TCRdb stores just in-frame clones and leaves some out. The sample records roughly 200,000 clones, 65% to 80% being singletons. Sequencing was performed on PBMCs. These receptors were obtained from a woman in her twenties or thirties in good health and CMV-seropositive.

The chain carries TRBV2 and TRBJ2-7, with 11 bases matching TRBD2. CDR1 and CDR2 (germline): SNHLY, FYNNEI. The CDR3 has 18 amino acids. The V and J ends lost 2 bases and 3 bases, in that order; junction bases with no gene match: 12. CDR3 sequence reads: CASSENLQGTSGNYEQYF. The CDR3 region has the DNA TGTGCCAGCAGTGAAAATCTCCAGGGGACTAGCGGAAACTACGAGCAGTACTTC.

This chain links TRBV9 with TRBJ2-7; D possibly corresponds to TRBD1 (6 bases). Germline V gene data show CDR1 as SGDLS and CDR2 as YYNGEE. The CDR3 runs to 17 residues. The V end lost 0 bases, the J end lost 6 bases, and 22 bases lay between the germline ends. The CDR3 protein is CASSVEVLGASISEQYF. Here the CDR3 DNA reads TGTGCCAGCAGCGTAGAGGTTCTGGGGGCTTCTATCTCCGAGCAGTACTTC. Full variable domain (missing parts from reference TRBV9 and TRBJ2-7): DSGVTQTPKHLITATGQRVTLRCSPRSGDLSVYWYQQSLDQGLQFLIQYYNGEERAKGNILERFSAQQFPDLHSELNLSSLELGDSALYFCASSVEVLGASISEQYFGPGTRLTVT.

The chain couples TRBV11-2 to TRBJ1-2, with 8 positions matching TRBD1. V was pared by 1 base and J by 3 bases, with 4 bases of the junction left unmatched. CDR1 and CDR2 from the germline V gene are SGHAT and FQNNGV. This CDR3 has 15 amino acids. The CDR3 nucleotides read TGTGCCAGCAGCTTAGCGACAGGGGCAGACTATGGCTACACCTTC. This encodes CASSLATGADYGYTF.

The sample holds a few counts of this clone. V gene TRBV29-1 combines with J gene TRBJ1-1; a possible D gene is TRBD1 (6 bases). V was cut by 7 bases and J by 1 base, with 7 bases left in between. The CDR3 has 11 residues. CDR1 and CDR2 from the germline V gene are SQVTM and ANQGSEA. The CDR3 sequence: CSGTENTEAFF. DNA for the CDR3: TGCAGCGGGACAGAGAACACTGAAGCTTTCTTT.